This T cell receptor beta chain was retrieved from a study of identical twins. The germline CDR1 and CDR2 sequences are LGHDT and YNNKEL (reference sequence). V was clipped by 4 bases and J by 3 bases; unmatched bases: 4. There are 17 residues in the CDR3. A universal primer site was incorporated via template switching, and the cDNA contained unique molecular identifiers. TCRdb passed the 5' RACE reads through MiXCR, listing each CDR3 protein once. The data hold about 470,000 distinct CDR3 sequences, with roughly 26% observed a single time. To note about this clonotype: Antigen specificity is unknown.

Study-level findings and limits: Compared with unrelated sharing, twin-shared out-of-frame alpha sequences had more low-probability sequences.

These data also featured in a second study, about T cells expressing NK-cell markers.

The sequenced sample was CD4+ T cells sorted from blood. The chain combines TRBV3-1 with TRBJ2-4, with 15 bases matching TRBD2. This TCR derives from a woman in her late teens or twenties in good health. The CDR3 loop is CASSPGTSGGLKNIQYF. In DNA, the CDR3 is TGTGCCAGCAGCCCTGGGACTAGCGGGGGGCTCAAAAACATTCAGTACTTC.